The rows below give T cell receptor beta chains drawn from one sample of a study of T cells after yellow fever vaccination. TCRdb reprocessed the 5' RACE reads with MiXCR, giving one entry per CDR3 protein. This table holds 150,000 to 200,000 distinct CDR3 sequences, 5.5% to 7.5% found once. The material was CD4+ T cells sorted from PBMCs, obtained on the day of the first yellow fever vaccination. Receptors originate from a man between 18 and 35 years old who received the YFV17D yellow fever vaccine. The CDR3 runs from the conserved cysteine through the conserved F or W. A D gene is named only where the DNA matches it firmly. The listing skips clone size in some rows; elsewhere it reads once, few, many or a size class.

CDR3,DNA,V,D,J,size
CSAGQGAYGYTF,TGCAGTGCTGGACAGGGGGCGTATGGCTACACCTTC,TRBV20-1,TRBD1,TRBJ1-2,.
CSGRMNTQYF,TGCAGCGGACGTATGAATACGCAGTATTTT,TRBV29-1,.,TRBJ2-3,.
CASSPVYSGGETQYF,TGTGCCAGCAGCCCAGTTTATAGCGGGGGTGAGACCCAGTACTTC,TRBV7-2,TRBD2,TRBJ2-5,many
CASSLLSPGQGVGSYNSPLHF,TGCGCCAGCAGCCTCTTAAGCCCGGGACAGGGTGTCGGCTCCTATAATTCACCCCTCCACTTT,TRBV5-1,TRBD1,TRBJ1-6,many
CASSPGTGDTQYF,TGTGCCAGCAGCCCCGGAACCGGGGATACGCAGTATTTT,TRBV7-2,.,TRBJ2-3,many
CSGTLQGTNEKLFF,TGCAGCGGTACCCTGCAGGGGACTAATGAAAAACTGTTTTTT,TRBV29-1,.,TRBJ1-4,many
CSARDWDKTPEKLFF,TGCAGTGCTAGAGATTGGGACAAAACCCCAGAAAAACTGTTTTTT,TRBV20-1,.,TRBJ1-4,many
CASSQGGTASRGEQFF,TGCGCCAGCAGCCAAGGTGGGACAGCCTCCCGGGGTGAGCAGTTCTTC,TRBV4-3,TRBD1,TRBJ2-1,few
CASSVGGTQYF,TGTGCCAGCAGCGTAGGAGGGACCCAGTACTTC,TRBV7-2,.,TRBJ2-5,many
CSARDRRGLPEAFF,TGCAGTGCTAGAGATCGACGGGGGCTCCCTGAAGCTTTCTTT,TRBV20-1,.,TRBJ1-1,many
CASRAEGYGSPLHF,TGCGCCAGCAGGGCCGAAGGTTATGGATCACCCCTCCACTTT,TRBV5-1,.,TRBJ1-6,many
CASSPPGGTGELFF,TGTGCCAGCTCACCCCCCGGCGGAACCGGGGAGCTGTTTTTT,TRBV18,.,TRBJ2-2,many
CASSQETGRNEKLFF,TGTGCCAGCAGCCAAGAGACAGGCCGTAATGAAAAACTGTTTTTT,TRBV4-2,.,TRBJ1-4,.
CASSQAFFSTDTQYF,TGCGCCAGCAGCCAAGCCTTCTTCAGCACAGATACGCAGTATTTT,TRBV4-3,.,TRBJ2-3,many
CASSYRGFSGNTIYF,TGTGCCAGCAGTTACCGAGGATTCTCTGGAAACACCATATATTTT,TRBV6-5,.,TRBJ1-3,few
CSARTGGALGYNEQFF,TGCAGTGCTAGGACGGGCGGGGCATTAGGTTACAATGAGCAGTTCTTC,TRBV20-1,.,TRBJ2-1,few
CASGSPRPQGTQETQYF,TGTGCTAGTGGTTCCCCCCGCCCACAGGGAACACAAGAGACCCAGTACTTC,TRBV12-5,.,TRBJ2-5,few
CSVSPMNTEAFF,TGCAGCGTCTCGCCGATGAACACTGAAGCTTTCTTT,TRBV29-1,.,TRBJ1-1,.
CASSQDGAPYNEQFF,TGCGCCAGCAGCCAAGATGGGGCACCCTACAATGAGCAGTTCTTC,TRBV4-3,.,TRBJ2-1,many
CASSQGRVRAFQETQYF,TGCGCCAGCAGCCAAGGCCGAGTCCGGGCCTTCCAAGAGACCCAGTACTTC,TRBV4-3,.,TRBJ2-5,many
CASISEARKGTQYF,TGTGCCAGCATCTCCGAGGCCAGGAAGGGTACGCAGTATTTT,TRBV7-8,.,TRBJ2-3,few
CASTPSKQGGYTF,TGTGCCAGCACACCTTCTAAGCAGGGGGGCTACACCTTC,TRBV12-3/TRBV12-4,.,TRBJ1-2,.
CASSQVGRANYGYTF,TGCGCCAGCAGCCAAGTTGGCAGAGCTAACTATGGCTACACCTTC,TRBV4-3,.,TRBJ1-2,few
CASTPFRGAAGPRANTGELFF,TGTGCCAGCACACCCTTCCGAGGGGCAGCTGGCCCAAGAGCGAACACCGGGGAGCTGTTTTTT,TRBV28,.,TRBJ2-2,.
CASSRSGTSEEREQYF,TGCGCCAGCAGTCGCAGCGGGACATCAGAGGAGCGGGAGCAGTACTTC,TRBV23-1,.,TRBJ2-7,many
CASSGTSGGYEQYF,TGCGCCAGCAGCGGAACTAGCGGGGGCTACGAGCAGTACTTC,TRBV5-1,TRBD2,TRBJ2-7,few
CASAGMAEKLFF,TGTGCCTCGGCAGGGATGGCTGAAAAACTGTTTTTT,TRBV7-2,.,TRBJ1-4,.
CASRHPGAGGYTF,TGTGCCAGCAGACACCCAGGGGCGGGTGGCTACACCTTC,TRBV5-6,.,TRBJ1-2,many
CASSKRDFWGETQYF,TGTGCCAGCAGCAAGAGGGATTTCTGGGGGGAGACCCAGTACTTC,TRBV6-2/TRBV6-3,.,TRBJ2-5,many
CATERGTQETQYF,TGTGCCACCGAGCGGGGCACTCAAGAGACCCAGTACTTC,TRBV27,TRBD2,TRBJ2-5,many
CASSSPWAETQYF,TGTGCCAGCAGCTCCCCTTGGGCAGAGACCCAGTACTTC,TRBV7-9,.,TRBJ2-5,.
CASRRNSNTGELFF,TGCGCCAGCAGACGGAATTCGAACACCGGGGAGCTGTTTTTT,TRBV5-1,.,TRBJ2-2,many
CASSLAAGGPSEQFF,TGTGCCAGCAGTTTAGCAGCGGGGGGGCCGAGTGAGCAGTTCTTC,TRBV12-3/TRBV12-4,TRBD2,TRBJ2-1,many
CASSWGGGEAFF,TGTGCCAGCAGTTGGGGGGGGGGCGAAGCTTTCTTT,TRBV6-5,.,TRBJ1-1,few
CSARLASSGNTIYF,TGCAGCGCTCGACTAGCTAGCTCTGGAAACACCATATATTTT,TRBV29-1,.,TRBJ1-3,.
CASQRRGTDTQYF,TGTGCCAGCCAACGTCGCGGCACAGATACGCAGTATTTT,TRBV7-2,.,TRBJ2-3,.
CAWAASYIQYF,TGTGCCTGGGCGGCTTCGTACATTCAGTACTTC,TRBV30,.,TRBJ2-4,.
CASSMNPLSTDTQYF,TGTGCCAGCAGCATGAATCCCCTTAGCACAGATACGCAGTATTTT,TRBV11-2,.,TRBJ2-3,many
CASSQGYLNTEAFF,TGCGCCAGCAGCCAAGGCTATTTAAACACTGAAGCTTTCTTT,TRBV4-3,.,TRBJ1-1,many
CASSPISSGGANEQYF,TGTGCCAGCTCACCGATCTCTAGCGGGGGGGCGAACGAGCAGTACTTC,TRBV18,TRBD2,TRBJ2-7,few
CASSLGQGIDDGYTF,TGTGCCAGCAGCCTGGGACAGGGGATCGATGATGGCTACACCTTC,TRBV12-3/TRBV12-4,TRBD1,TRBJ1-2,few
CASSVTGLSTGVTDTQYF,TGTGCCAGCAGCGTGACCGGACTCTCTACGGGGGTCACAGATACGCAGTATTTT,TRBV11-1,.,TRBJ2-3,few
CASSVDRGGSPLHF,TGTGCCAGCAGCGTAGATCGGGGGGGTTCACCCCTCCACTTT,TRBV9,.,TRBJ1-6,.
CASSSSPSYNEQFF,TGTGCCAGCAGTTCCTCTCCCTCCTACAATGAGCAGTTCTTC,TRBV12-3/TRBV12-4,.,TRBJ2-1,many
CASSRDRADEQFF,TGTGCCAGCAGCCGGGACAGGGCCGATGAGCAGTTCTTC,TRBV5-4,TRBD1,TRBJ2-1,few
CASSQGTAYNSPLHF,TGTGCCAGCAGCCAAGGGACAGCCTATAATTCACCCCTCCACTTT,TRBV12-3/TRBV12-4,TRBD1,TRBJ1-6,.
CSALLTSGAYEQYF,TGCAGTGCTCTGCTAACTAGTGGGGCCTACGAGCAGTACTTC,TRBV20-1,.,TRBJ2-7,many
CASSQDRSSNEQFF,TGTGCCAGCAGCCAAGATCGGTCTAGCAATGAGCAGTTCTTC,TRBV3-1,.,TRBJ2-1,many
CAISEVAGGMETQYF,TGTGCCATCAGTGAGGTCGCAGGGGGCATGGAGACCCAGTACTTC,TRBV10-3,TRBD1,TRBJ2-5,few
CATRLAGTDTQYF,TGTGCCACCCGACTAGCGGGCACAGATACGCAGTATTTT,TRBV5-4,TRBD2,TRBJ2-3,.
CASRWTSGGQETQYF,TGCGCCAGCAGATGGACTAGCGGGGGGCAAGAGACCCAGTACTTC,TRBV5-1,TRBD2,TRBJ2-5,many
CSARGQGTDTQYF,TGCAGTGCTAGAGGACAGGGAACAGATACGCAGTATTTT,TRBV20-1,TRBD1,TRBJ2-3,.
CASSLEVSGMALFF,TGTGCCAGCAGCTTAGAAGTTTCGGGGATGGCACTGTTTTTT,TRBV5-5,.,TRBJ1-4,many
CASSHGSTYEQYF,TGTGCCAGCAGCCATGGTAGTACCTACGAGCAGTACTTC,TRBV3-1,.,TRBJ2-7,many
CASSLAHVPRGYTF,TGTGCCAGCAGTTTAGCGCATGTGCCTCGAGGCTACACCTTC,TRBV12-3/TRBV12-4,.,TRBJ1-2,few
CSALRRERSYEQYF,TGCAGTGCTCTTAGGAGGGAGCGCTCCTACGAGCAGTACTTC,TRBV20-1,.,TRBJ2-7,many
CATSREFGADTQYF,TGTGCCACCAGCAGAGAATTTGGGGCAGATACGCAGTATTTT,TRBV15,.,TRBJ2-3,.